The table lists the clone carrying this T cell receptor beta chain with many counts. Its antigen is not identified. V was trimmed by 2 bases and J by 4 bases, leaving 21 bases between them. The CDR3 sequence is 16 residues long. CDR1 is DFQATT, CDR2 SNEGSKA, per germline (reference sequence). Using 10 ml of fresh peripheral blood, PBMCs were prepared. This entry belongs to a study of T cells in Graves' hyperthyroidism and ophthalmopathy. Whole-study findings and limits: The authors' 13 V-J model separated ophthalmopathy from stable hyperthyroidism. Among clonotypes expanded in thyroid above 0.001, most were also found in blood. A median about 6 months before onset, the model predicted ophthalmopathy.

RNA transcripts were the template for amplifying TCR beta CDR3 regions. During a first-round RT-PCR of the TCR CDR3, the HTBI primer set was used. TCRdb re-analysed the multiplex PCR reads in MiXCR, keeping a single row per CDR3 protein. This sample carries 200,000 to 300,000 distinct CDR3 sequences, around 17% of them seen once, and the ten largest clones take 25% to 30%. The sequencing input was blood. The chain links TRBV20-1 to TRBJ2-7; weak D call: TRBD2 (7 bases). The clonotype comes from a woman aged 18 to 35 with Graves' ophthalmopathy. The CDR3 DNA reads as TGCAGTGCTAGATCCCCAATACAGGGAGGGATTTACGAGCAGTACTTC. Amino acid sequence: CSARSPIQGGIYEQYF.